These 24 T cell receptor beta chains were sequenced from one sample in a study of blood T cell repertoires in COVID-19. Generated by immunoSEQ multiplex PCR, the TCRdb table keeps only in-frame clones and is missing some. The data show around 190,000 clones, roughly 84% seen once. Sample: peripheral blood. Source of these receptors: a human donor in a cohort sampled during active COVID-19.

In its sample, this clone was seen a few times. The chain joins TRBV11-2 to TRBJ2-1; a weak D match, TRBD1 (5 bases). The CDR3 runs to 15 residues. V lost 1 base and J lost 1, with 8 bases in between. From germline, CDR1 is SGHAT and CDR2 FQNNGV. The DNA of the CDR3 is TGTGCCAGCAGCTTAGGGACACCGTCCTACAATGAGCAGTTCTTC. Its protein product is CASSLGTPSYNEQFF. The variable domain in full, completed from reference TRBV11-2 and TRBJ2-1, reads EAGVAQSPRYKIIEKRQSVAFWCNPISGHATLYWYQQILGQGPKLLIQFQNNGVVDDSQLPKDRFSAERLKGVDSTLKIQPAKLEDSAVYLCASSLGTPSYNEQFFGPGTRLTVL.

Here the CDR3 reads CASSISGTGGGETQYF. Written as DNA, the CDR3 is TGTGCCAGCAGCATCTCCGGGACAGGGGGGGGAGAGACCCAGTACTTC. V usage is TRBV7-9 and J usage is TRBJ2-5; 11 bases align to TRBD1. CDR1 and CDR2 (germline): SEHNR, FQNEAQ (reference sequence). The V segment lost 5 bases and the J segment 4 bases; nucleotides outside the gene matches: 9. This CDR3 spans 16 amino acids. Together with reference TRBV7-9 and TRBJ2-5, the CDR3 gives the full variable domain: DTGVSQNPRHKITKRGQNVTFRCDPISEHNRLYWYRQTLGQGPEFLTYFQNEAQLEKSRLLSDRFSAERPKGSFSTLEIQRTEQGDSAMYLCASSISGTGGGETQYFGPGTRLLVL.

The rearrangement uses TRBV27 and TRBJ2-2, with 9 bases that match TRBD1. The V segment lost 6 bases and the J segment 15 bases; nucleotides outside the gene matches: 8. The CDR3 spans 12 residues. Germline CDR1 and CDR2: MNHEY and SMNVEV (reference sequence). CDR3 sequence reads: CASRNGQGSLFF. For the CDR3, the DNA is TGTGCCAGCAGAAATGGACAGGGGAGCTTGTTTTTT.

The chain combines TRBV7-2 with TRBJ2-7; tentatively, D is TRBD2 (6 bases). Trimming left V 5 bases short and J 5 bases short, with 13 bases between. CDR1 is SGHTA and CDR2 is FQGNSA in the germline V gene. This CDR3 comprises 13 residues. CDR3 in amino acids: CASSLGGLDEQYF. CDR3 nucleotides: TGTGCCAGCAGCCTGGGGGGATTAGACGAGCAGTACTTC.

This clone appeared once. V is TRBV28 and J is TRBJ1-1; unclear D gene. The germline V gene encodes CDR1 MDHEN and CDR2 SYDVKM. This CDR3 spans 13 amino acids. The germline V and J ends were trimmed by 4 bases and 6 bases, with 12 bases remaining between them. CDR3 DNA: TGTGCCAGCAGTTCCCCCGGGAAATCTGAAGCTTTCTTT. Protein product: CASSSPGKSEAFF.

This clone has ten or more counts. The chain uses TRBV20-1 and TRBJ1-1; 7 positions match TRBD1. The CDR3 loop spans 9 amino acids. Germline CDR1 DFQATT, CDR2 SNEGSKA (reference sequence). For the CDR3, the DNA is TGCAGAGGGGGCGCTGAAGCTTTCTTT. This encodes CRGGAEAFF.

The genes are TRBV18 and TRBJ1-5, with TRBD1 as a possible D gene (6 bases). This CDR3 is built from 23 residues. The V end was cut by 2 bases, the J end by 2 bases, with 34 bases between. Germline values: CDR1 KGHSH, CDR2 LQKENI. CDR3 nucleotide sequence: TGTGCCAGCTCACCATCCCGCAACGCTTTTGGACAGACCGTCCCCCCTGGCAATCAGCCCCAGCATTTT. This translates into CASSPSRNAFGQTVPPGNQPQHF.

V gene TRBV9 combines with J gene TRBJ2-7, with D perhaps TRBD1 (6 bases). The CDR3 is made up of 15 amino acids. Trimming left V 4 bases short and J 5 bases short, with 19 bases between. CDR1 is SGDLS and CDR2 is YYNGEE in the germline V gene. Written as DNA, the CDR3 is TGTGCCAGCAGCCCCATCGGGCAGGGGCACAACGAGCAGTACTTC. This codes for CASSPIGQGHNEQYF. Combining the CDR3 with reference TRBV9 and TRBJ2-7 gives the whole variable domain DSGVTQTPKHLITATGQRVTLRCSPRSGDLSVYWYQQSLDQGLQFLIQYYNGEERAKGNILERFSAQQFPDLHSELNLSSLELGDSALYFCASSPIGQGHNEQYFGPGTRLTVT.

The V and J genes are TRBV27 and TRBJ1-4; a possible D gene is TRBD1 (6 bases). The CDR3 contains 15 residues. Germline CDR1 reads MNHEY; CDR2 reads SMNVEV (reference sequence). The ends were cut back, 5 bases at V and 6 bases at J, with 16 bases in the middle. The DNA of the CDR3 is TGTGCCAGCAGTCCGCACAGGGTGAGGGATGAAAAACTGTTTTTT. Residues: CASSPHRVRDEKLFF. The full variable domain, completed using reference TRBV27 and TRBJ1-4, is EAQVTQNPRYLITVTGKKLTVTCSQNMNHEYMSWYRQDPGLGLRQIYYSMNVEVTDKGDVPEGYKVSRKEKRNFPLILESPSPNQTSLYFCASSPHRVRDEKLFFGSGTQLSVL.

The gene calls are TRBV5-1 and TRBJ2-7; D might be TRBD1 (6 bases). Germline lookup yields CDR1 SGHRS and CDR2 YFSETQ. This CDR3 has 14 residues. Trimming cost V 5 bases and J 3 bases, with 15 bases left between them. The CDR3 DNA sequence: TGCGCCAGCAGAGGATGGGAACAGGGCTACGAGCAGTACTTC. Translated: CASRGWEQGYEQYF.

The rearrangement joins TRBV7-2 to TRBJ2-7; 12 positions match TRBD1. Germline CDR1 is SGHTA and CDR2 is FQGNSA. The CDR3 runs to 14 residues. The V gene end was trimmed by 5 bases and the J gene end by 12 bases; junction bases not matched to a gene: 11. The chain's CDR3 is CASSTGTGGGVAYF. CDR3 coding DNA: TGTGCCAGCAGCACCGGGACAGGGGGCGGGGTGGCGTACTTC.

The chain joins TRBV7-9 to TRBJ1-2; D ambiguous. From germline, CDR1 is SEHNR and CDR2 FQNEAQ (reference sequence). The CDR3 sequence is 12 residues long. The ends were cut back, 5 bases at V and 2 bases at J, with 6 bases in the middle. CDR3 sequence: CASSNRNYGYTF. The CDR3 DNA reads as TGTGCCAGCAGCAACAGAAACTATGGCTACACCTTC.

The chain combines TRBV7-9 with TRBJ1-4; 8 bases agree with TRBD1. The trim removed 5 bases at V and 4 bases at J, leaving 9 bases unmatched. The CDR3 is 16 amino acids. Germline V gene lookup returns CDR1 SEHNR and CDR2 FQNEAQ (reference sequence). CDR3 sequence reads: CASSPGWTGHNEKLFF. The CDR3 DNA reads TGTGCCAGCAGCCCCGGGTGGACAGGGCATAATGAAAAACTGTTTTTT.

For the CDR3, the DNA is TGTGCCAGCAGTTATGCGCCCACTGAAGCTTTCTTT. Encoded protein: CASSYAPTEAFF. The gene calls are TRBV6-2 or TRBV6-3 and TRBJ1-1; D not resolved. Germline V gives CDR1 MNHEY, CDR2 SVGEGT. V was trimmed by 3 bases and J by 4 bases, leaving 6 bases between them. The length of the CDR3 is 12 residues.

This clone was detected only once. The chain has TRBV7-9 and TRBJ2-3; 8 bases agree with TRBD2. The junction had 10 bases not matched to a gene; V was cut back by 3 bases and J by 5 bases. This CDR3 is 16 amino acids long. Germline V CDR1 and CDR2: SEHNR, FQNEAQ (reference sequence). The CDR3 bases are TGTGCCAGCAGCTTCCCCGGGGGGGGAGTGTTAGATACGCAGTATTTT. Protein: CASSFPGGGVLDTQYF.

This clone is a singleton in its sample. The chain carries TRBV5-1 and TRBJ1-2; D is perhaps TRBD1 (6 bases). The length of the CDR3 is 14 residues. Trimming cost V 0 bases and J 4 bases, with 10 bases left between them. Germline loops: CDR1 SGHRS, CDR2 YFSETQ. This chain's CDR3 is CASSLGIGGYGYTF. The CDR3 DNA reads as TGCGCCAGCAGCTTGGGGATAGGGGGCTATGGCTACACCTTC.

The chain links TRBV11-2 to TRBJ2-1, with D perhaps TRBD1 (6 bases). The CDR3 loop spans 15 amino acids. CDR1 SGHAT and CDR2 FQNNGV come from the germline V gene. The ends were cut back, 4 bases at V and 10 bases at J, with 20 bases in the middle. The CDR3 DNA reads TGTGCCAGCAGCTCACTAGGAGAGGGGGTTGGGGAGCAGTTCTTC. This gives the protein CASSSLGEGVGEQFF.

This chain joins TRBV27 and TRBJ2-1, with D perhaps TRBD1 (6 bases). V was cut by 5 bases and J by 4 bases, with 21 bases left in between. The CDR3 runs to 17 residues. Germline V lookup: CDR1 MNHEY, CDR2 SMNVEV (reference sequence). The CDR3 here is CASSPTTGPPLYNEQFF. CDR3 DNA sequence: TGTGCCAGCAGTCCTACGACAGGCCCCCCGTTGTACAATGAGCAGTTCTTC.

The DNA of the CDR3 is TGTGCCAGCAGTTCGCGTGGACGGACACCTAACTATGGCTACACCTTC. This codes for CASSSRGRTPNYGYTF. The chain carries TRBV2 and TRBJ1-2; D possibly corresponds to TRBD1 (5 bases). The CDR3 runs 16 residues. Looked up from germline, CDR1 is SNHLY and CDR2 is FYNNEI. Trimming removed 5 bases at V and 0 bases at J, with 16 bases between.

In this sample, this clone turned up once. This sequence joins TRBV5-1 and TRBJ1-1; tentative D call: TRBD1 (6 bases). V was pared by 4 bases and J by 1 base, with 8 bases between. In germline, CDR1 is SGHRS, CDR2 YFSETQ. The CDR3 has 13 amino acids. The CDR3 sequence is CASSGGQNTEAFF. The CDR3 DNA reads TGCGCCAGCAGCGGGGGACAGAACACTGAAGCTTTCTTT.

This clone appeared once. The chain joins TRBV19 to TRBJ2-2, with D tentatively TRBD1 (5 bases). V dropped 2 bases and J dropped 4 bases, with 11 bases sitting between them. The CDR3 totals 15 residues. The germline V gene has CDR1 LNHDA and CDR2 SQIVND (reference sequence). The CDR3 reads CASSIPGPGTGELFF. The CDR3 DNA follows: TGTGCCAGTAGTATACCAGGGCCTGGCACCGGGGAGCTGTTTTTT.

In its sample, this clone was seen a few times. The chain employs TRBV5-8 and TRBJ1-5; 8 nucleotides match TRBD1. Germline CDR1 is SGHTS and CDR2 is YDEGEE. V lost 4 bases to trimming and J lost 4 bases; unmatched junction nucleotides: 10. CDR3 length: 16 amino acids. CDR3 residues: CASSVRDYRGNQPQHF. The CDR3 DNA follows: TGTGCCAGCAGCGTCCGGGATTACAGGGGGAATCAGCCCCAGCATTTT.

As concerns this clone: A junction boundary mismatches the germline segment, possibly from a read error. The J gene is TRBJ1-2, the V gene TRBV2; D not certain. In germline, CDR1 is SNHLY, CDR2 FYNNEI. This CDR3 spans 16 amino acids. CDR3 coding DNA: TGTGCTAGCATGAGGGAATCCTTCCAAACCAACTATGGCTACACCTTC. The encoded protein is CASMRESFQTNYGYTF.

V is TRBV27 and J is TRBJ1-5; 9 nucleotides agree with TRBD1. The CDR3 loop spans 14 amino acids. CDR1 is MNHEY, CDR2 SMNVEV, per germline (reference sequence). Unmatched junction bases numbered 3, after V lost 3 bases and J lost 6 bases. The CDR3 nucleotides read TGTGCCAGCAGTTTGGGACAGGGAGTTCAGCCCCAGCATTTT. Its protein product is CASSLGQGVQPQHF.